This TCR beta chain was documented in a study of T cells in Graves' hyperthyroidism and ophthalmopathy. The investigators amplified TCR beta CDR3 regions from RNA transcripts. HTBI primers were the set used in a first-round RT-PCR of the TCR CDR3. MiXCR, applied by TCRdb to the multiplex PCR reads, yields one record per CDR3 protein. The top ten clones hold 25% to 30% of a sample with 400,000 or so distinct CDR3 sequences, 11% to 15% of them seen once. Findings of the study overall: For ophthalmopathy, model prediction preceded onset by a median roughly 6.5 months.

This clonotype was observed a few times. Antigen specificity is unknown. This CDR3 is 16 amino acids long. V was pared by 1 base and J by 2 bases, with 12 bases between. The germline V gene encodes CDR1 SGHVS and CDR2 FQNEAQ. Ophthalmopathy cases met thresholds of Clinical Activity Score at least 3, NOSPECS grade at least 4 and duration under 3 months. Sequenced material: blood. The J gene is TRBJ2-4, the V gene TRBV7-8; possibly TRBD2 for D (7 bases). The clonotype was recovered from a man aged 45 to 65 with Graves' ophthalmopathy. CDR3: CASSLGPGGTKNIQYF. The CDR3 DNA sequence: TGTGCCAGCAGCTTAGGCCCGGGGGGCACCAAAAACATTCAGTACTTC.